This TCR beta chain was captured in a study of shared clonotypes between healthy human individuals (dated by TCRdb to the early 2020s). For the study in its entirety: A few men and a couple of women, aged 18 to 49 years, made up the cohort. For each donor, CD4 naive and CD4 memory were each run on three plates, CD8 naive on two plates, and CD8 memory on one plate. Blood TCR repertoires of five healthy adults were deeply sequenced to estimate repertoire size and the extent of clonotype sharing between individuals. To increase sequencing depth and limit assay-specific biases, different laboratories used diverse techniques to prepare libraries and sequence TCR repertoires. Between about 0.85 and 8.9 billion PBMCs per donor were obtained by leukapheresis. Broader findings and caveats from the paper: Compared with non-shared clonotypes, clonotypes shared by all four sorted-subset donors had higher generation probabilities. Rarefaction of sorted-subset datasets indicated incomplete sequencing despite the large sequencing depth. Larger estimated clonotype richness was generally found for naive subsets than for memory subsets. Sampling was restricted to blood, and TCR repertoires in tissue are likely to differ from TCR repertoires in blood. Sharing across a few donors was observed for about 4.8% of naive CD4, about 3.2% of naive CD8, roughly 2.4% of memory CD4, and about 0.38% of memory CD8 clonotypes. Because the study included only a small number of donors, the genetic and exposure-history diversity represented was limited. Pairwise subsampling led to the expectation that sequencing depth would affect the degree of clonotype sharing among donors.

A note on this clone: The antigen it recognizes is unknown. No clone much larger than this one lies a single base away; base qualities are absent.

CD8 naive samples consisted of CD45RO-negative cells that were positively selected for CCR7, yielding a CD45RA+CCR7+ population without TemRA cells. The donors were healthy, HIV-negative adults who had no recently reported acute infections or vaccinations. Every donor was a Caucasian adult residing in Nashville, Tennessee, USA. After blood collection by leukapheresis, PBMCs were isolated using Ficoll-Histopaque density gradient centrifugation and then cryopreserved in the vapor phase of liquid nitrogen. Purity and quantity of every magnetically sorted T cell population were checked by analytical flow cytometry. Genomic DNA was isolated from every sorted fraction and measured by UV absorbance on a Nanodrop 2000c. V is pared back by 5 bases and J by 1 base, with 9 bases lying between the germline termini. Including the terminal cysteine and phenylalanine, the CDR3 comprises 13 residues. Only the CDR3 region is kept as DNA, spanning 39 bases read in frame from base 1. Via the germline V gene, CDR1 is SQVTM and CDR2 ANQGSEA.

Using the deep immunoSEQ assay, multiplex PCR amplified TCR CDR3 regions from genomic DNA. Extracted genomic DNA from each cell subset was spread evenly across all wells of several immunoSEQ 96-well plates, with each plate serving as a replicate. For sorted subsets, about 200 ng genomic DNA, equal to tens of thousands of T cell genomes, was loaded into each replicate PCR. The purified libraries were quantified using a Qubit 3.0 fluorometer, sized with a Bioanalyzer 2100, and then quantified again using the KAPA Library Quantification kit. Each immunoSEQ 96-well plate was sequenced on its own single-read 150-cycle Illumina NextSeq 550 flow cell. Under the source paper's analysis protocol: Because only junctional sequences without quality scores were contained in the immunoSEQ output, filtering matching that applied to full-length reads could not be performed. To assign V/J genes and CDR3, sequences were annotated against IMGT germline references using PyIR, a Python wrapper for IgBLAST v1.9. Reads with weak V/J assignments (E-value above 1e-6), missing CDR3, stop codons, out-of-frame junctions, or ambiguous translated residues were removed. V3J clonotypes were defined as sequences sharing the same inferred V gene, J gene, and CDR3 amino acid sequence. Percentage overlap between repertoires was calculated by dividing the number of shared unique clonotypes by the size of the smaller repertoire. RTK rarefaction, the Chao1 estimator, and Recon v2.1 estimates of unobserved clonotypes were used to assess repertoire richness. For all TCRbeta clonotypes obtained by the gDNA method from a few donors, generation probabilities were computed with OLGA. What TCRdb holds here is the immuneACCESS table cut down to in-frame rearrangements. Part of the clones is not present; checked against another copy, under half of the missing clones reflect an unresolved V gene, and the others are unexplained. That table furnishes V, J and clone size, whereas the DNA furnished D and trimming. This sample gives fewer than 700,000 clones in total; roughly 96% of them show up just once. Jointly, the top ten make up over 0.095% of the sample.

Sequenced input: naive CD8+ T cells sorted from blood. In the paper's terms, the cell subset or site label means: CD45RA+CCR7+. The clonotype originates from a woman aged 25 to 39 in good health. The chain is made from TRBV29-1 and TRBJ2-1; the D gene is unclear. CDR3 protein: CSVRALSYNEQFF. The DNA sequence is TGCAGCGTTCGGGCTTTATCCTACAATGAGCAGTTCTTC.